This passage covers 21 T cell receptor beta chains from one sample sequenced in a study of blood T cell repertoires in COVID-19. The table came from immunoSEQ multiplex PCR; TCRdb's copy has only in-frame clones and leaves some out. This table holds some 400,000 clones, around 87% found once. The sample consisted of PBMCs or T cells enriched from blood (not recorded which). Source of these receptors: a man aged 25 to 40 who had recovered from COVID-19.

The chain has TRBV7-3 and TRBJ2-3; 10 positions agree with TRBD2. Germline-derived CDR1 and CDR2 are SGHTA and FQGTGA. The CDR3 is made up of 17 amino acids. The junction had 9 bases not matched to a gene; V was cut back by 5 bases and J by 1 base. The CDR3 DNA is TGTGCCAGCAGCCAAACCCCCGGGACTAGCGGCACAGATACGCAGTATTTT. It yields the protein CASSQTPGTSGTDTQYF. Full variable domain (remainder filled in from reference TRBV7-3 and TRBJ2-3): GAGVSQTPSNKVTEKGKYVELRCDPISGHTALYWYRQSLGQGPEFLIYFQGTGAADDSGLPNDRFFAVRPEGSVSTLKIQRTERGDSAVYLCASSQTPGTSGTDTQYFGPGTRLTVL.

V usage is TRBV7-3 and J usage is TRBJ2-3, with 11 bases lining up with TRBD2. V dropped 2 bases and J dropped 11; count of bases not matched to a gene: 9. CDR3 length: 15 residues. Germline lookup yields CDR1 SGHTA and CDR2 FQGTGA. The CDR3 DNA follows: TGTGCCAGCAGCTTATCCTTGACTAGCGGGGATGGGCAGTATTTT. The encoded protein is CASSLSLTSGDGQYF.

This clone appeared a single time. The genes are TRBV7-9 and TRBJ1-2, with TRBD1 as a possible D gene (6 bases). The V and J ends lost 4 bases and 0 bases respectively, with 12 bases between them. Germline V gene data show CDR1 as SEHNR and CDR2 as FQNEAQ (reference sequence). The CDR3 contains 15 residues. The CDR3 DNA sequence: TGTGCCAGCAGCTCTCATAGGGGGACTAACTATGGCTACACCTTC. Translated: CASSSHRGTNYGYTF.

This sequence joins TRBV6-5 and TRBJ2-5, with D perhaps TRBD2 (5 bases). CDR1 and CDR2 from the germline V gene are MNHEY and SVGAGI. V gave up 0 bases and J gave up 5 bases, with 16 bases separating them. This CDR3 is 16 amino acids long. CDR3 nucleotides: TGTGCCAGCAGTTACTCAGCAGGAGCGGTTGGGGAGACCCAGTACTTC. Its translation: CASSYSAGAVGETQYF.

The chain carries TRBV3-1 (or the pseudogene TRBV3-2) and TRBJ2-3; D remains unclear. The CDR3 covers 12 residues. The germline CDR1 and CDR2 sequences are LGHDT and YNNKEL (reference sequence). The ends were cut back, 5 bases at V and 5 bases at J, with 8 bases in the middle. DNA of the CDR3: TGTGCCAGCAGCAAAAGGAGAGATACGCAGTATTTT. Protein product: CASSKRRDTQYF.

Only a few counts were recorded for this clone. The chain is built from TRBV4-1 and TRBJ2-2; 11 bases are a match to TRBD2. The CDR3 covers 18 residues. After removal of 0 bases from V and 7 bases from J, the junction contained 10 bases not matched to a gene. The germline CDR1 and CDR2 sequences are MGHRA and YSYEKL. The CDR3 here is CASSQEVLAGAVGGELFF. The CDR3 DNA reads TGCGCCAGCAGCCAAGAGGTACTAGCGGGAGCCGTCGGCGGGGAGCTGTTTTTT.

The chain uses TRBV7-9 and TRBJ2-7, with 7 bases aligning to TRBD1. V lost 8 bases, J lost 0 bases, and 7 bases stayed unmatched. The length of the CDR3 is 14 residues. Germline CDR1 and CDR2: SEHNR and FQNEAQ (reference sequence). Written as DNA, the CDR3 is TGTGCCAGCGGACAGGAACTACACTCCTACGAGCAGTACTTC. This codes for CASGQELHSYEQYF.

In its sample, this clone was seen a few times. This chain links TRBV19 with TRBJ1-2, with 9 bases that match TRBD1. J gave up 4 bases and V 2 bases, and 8 bases lay outside the gene matches. This CDR3 spans 16 amino acids. The germline V gene encodes CDR1 LNHDA and CDR2 SQIVND (reference sequence). The CDR3 nucleotides read TGTGCCAGTAGTATACTTGGGAGACAGGGGGTCTATGGCTACACCTTC. Amino acid sequence: CASSILGRQGVYGYTF. Complete variable domain (other parts from reference TRBV19 and TRBJ1-2): DGGITQSPKYLFRKEGQNVTLSCEQNLNHDAMYWYRQDPGQGLRLIYYSQIVNDFQKGDIAEGYSVSREKKESFPLTVTSAQKNPTAFYLCASSILGRQGVYGYTFGSGTRLTVV.

This clone was seen only a few times. The gene calls are TRBV7-9 and TRBJ2-2; D remains ambiguous. Trimming stripped 5 bases from V and 6 bases from J, with 13 bases between. Germline assignment: CDR1 SEHNR and CDR2 FQNEAQ (reference sequence). The CDR3 sequence is 14 residues long. CDR3 bases: TGTGCCAGCAGCCTAGTGGCAGGCGCCGGGGAGCTGTTTTTT. It is translated as CASSLVAGAGELFF.

The J gene is TRBJ1-2, the V gene TRBV28; D is possibly TRBD1 (6 bases). The CDR3 loop spans 12 amino acids. Trimming stripped 8 bases from V and 4 bases from J, with 11 bases between. Germline CDR1 MDHEN, CDR2 SYDVKM. CDR3: CASGRTAYGYTF. CDR3 nucleotide sequence: TGTGCCAGCGGAAGGACAGCCTATGGCTACACCTTC.

This rearrangement joins TRBV5-8 to TRBJ2-1; TRBD2 aligns across 8 bases. In germline, CDR1 is SGHTS, CDR2 YDEGEE. The CDR3 length is 17 residues. J was trimmed by 2 bases and V by 0 bases; bases with no gene match: 7. The CDR3 DNA is TGTGCCAGCAGCTTGGCATTAAGCGGGAGAGCCTACAATGAGCAGTTCTTC. It translates to CASSLALSGRAYNEQFF.

The CDR3: CATSDLGGRAIDTQYF. The CDR3 region has the DNA TGTGCCACCAGTGATTTAGGCGGGAGGGCCATAGATACGCAGTATTTT. The chain couples TRBV24-1 to TRBJ2-3, with 9 bases aligning to TRBD2. Germline assignment: CDR1 KGHDR and CDR2 SFDVKD. The CDR3 is 16 amino acids. The J segment lost 5 bases and the V segment lost 1 base, leaving 6 bases of the junction unmatched.

The chain uses TRBV7-6 and TRBJ2-2, with 7 bases that match TRBD2. CDR1 is SGHVS and CDR2 is FNYEAQ in the germline V gene. Unmatched junction bases numbered 9, after V lost 5 bases and J lost 3 bases. CDR3 size: 16 residues. As DNA, the CDR3 is TGTGCCAGCAGCCACCCCGGGAGCGGGGACACCGGGGAGCTGTTTTTT. The encoded protein is CASSHPGSGDTGELFF.

This clone was observed a single time. The chain is built from TRBV25-1 and TRBJ1-5; 7 positions match TRBD1. The CDR3 loop spans 14 amino acids. Germline loops: CDR1 MGHDK, CDR2 SYGVNS. V shed 6 bases and J 4 bases; nucleotides not matched to a gene: 6. CDR3 sequence: CASSETGTNQPQHF. DNA of the CDR3: TGTGCCAGCAGCGAGACAGGGACAAATCAGCCCCAGCATTTT.

The chain recombines TRBV10-2 with TRBJ1-2; no clear D. The CDR3 loop spans 13 amino acids. CDR1 is WSHSY, CDR2 SAAADI, per germline. Trimming left V 5 bases short and J 5 bases short, with 12 bases between. CDR3 region: CASSRGSEYGYTF. The CDR3 nucleotides read TGCGCCAGCAGTAGAGGTTCGGAGTATGGCTACACCTTC.

This clone came up once. The J gene is TRBJ2-1, the V gene TRBV11-2; D is undetermined. Trimming removed 5 bases at V and 2 bases at J, with 10 bases between. Germline loops: CDR1 SGHAT, CDR2 FQNNGV. The CDR3 is made up of 14 amino acids. The CDR3 DNA reads as TGTGCCAGCAGCCCATTTGGGCCCTACAATGAGCAGTTCTTC. It encodes CASSPFGPYNEQFF.

This clone is a singleton in its sample. The chain combines TRBV7-2 with TRBJ2-7; tentatively, D is TRBD2 (6 bases). The CDR3 runs to 14 residues. CDR1 and CDR2 (germline): SGHTA, FQGNSA. V lost 0 bases to trimming and J lost 2 bases, with 8 bases between them. In DNA, the CDR3 is TGTGCCAGCAGCTTAGCGGAGGGCGCCTACGAGCAGTACTTC. Protein sequence: CASSLAEGAYEQYF.

The CDR3 here is CASSFSGDYEQYF. In DNA form, the CDR3 reads TGCGCCAGCAGCTTTTCAGGGGACTACGAGCAGTACTTC. The rearrangement links TRBV5-1 to TRBJ2-7; possibly TRBD1 for D (6 bases). This CDR3 contains 13 residues. The germline gives CDR1 SGHRS, CDR2 YFSETQ. The V end was cut by 2 bases, the J end by 3 bases, with 9 bases between.

The V gene is TRBV28, the J gene TRBJ2-5; D remains ambiguous. The V gene's germline CDR1 is MDHEN and CDR2 SYDVKM. CDR3 length: 12 residues. Trimming left V 6 bases short and J 3 bases short, with 8 bases between. The CDR3 region is CASRSREETQYF. CDR3 nucleotides: TGTGCCAGCAGATCCCGCGAAGAGACCCAGTACTTC.

DNA of the CDR3: TGTGCCAGCAGCTCGAGCGGGAGCTCCTACAATGAGCAGTTCTTC. As protein: CASSSSGSSYNEQFF. The chain recombines TRBV5-4 with TRBJ2-1; 8 nucleotides agree with TRBD2. The CDR3 loop spans 15 amino acids. J gave up 0 bases and V 3 bases, and 2 bases lay outside the gene matches. Germline assignment: CDR1 SGHNT and CDR2 YYREEE (reference sequence). Complete variable domain (other parts from reference TRBV5-4 and TRBJ2-1): ETGVTQSPTHLIKTRGQQVTLRCSSQSGHNTVSWYQQALGQGPQFIFQYYREEENGRGNFPPRFSGLQFPNYSSELNVNALELDDSALYLCASSSSGSSYNEQFFGPGTRLTVL.

This clone was recorded many times. The chain carries TRBV5-1 and TRBJ2-1, with a possible D match to TRBD2 (6 bases). CDR3 length: 14 residues. CDR1 and CDR2 from the germline V gene are SGHRS and YFSETQ. V was pared by 2 bases and J by 8 bases, with 14 bases between. CDR3 in amino acids: CASSFWGRPDEQFF. DNA of the CDR3: TGCGCCAGCAGCTTTTGGGGGAGGCCTGATGAGCAGTTCTTC.